This T cell receptor beta chain was captured in a study of blood T cell repertoires in COVID-19. Study as a whole: Material from acute and convalescent COVID-19 was sourced from the United States, Italy and Spain.

Individuals drawn from about 26 US areas were roughly 18 to 100 years old. Two negative PCRs, clearance, or symptom resolution were required of recovered Cohort 3 donors. The repertoire was sequenced with immunoSEQ multiplex PCR; TCRdb's copy has only in-frame clones and lacks some. The sample contains under 150,000 clones, 86% of which appear only once. The sample taken for sequencing was PBMCs or T cells enriched from blood (not recorded which). The sequence came from a woman in her forties or fifties who had recovered from COVID-19.

The CDR3 loop is CASRDGTRSTDTQYF. The CDR3 bases are TGTGCCAGCAGAGACGGGACTAGGAGCACAGATACGCAGTATTTT. The chain recombines TRBV9 with TRBJ2-3; TRBD2 matches 8 bases. CDR3 size: 15 residues. The J segment lost 0 bases and the V segment lost 5 bases, leaving 5 bases of the junction unmatched. CDR1 is SGDLS and CDR2 is YYNGEE in the germline V gene.